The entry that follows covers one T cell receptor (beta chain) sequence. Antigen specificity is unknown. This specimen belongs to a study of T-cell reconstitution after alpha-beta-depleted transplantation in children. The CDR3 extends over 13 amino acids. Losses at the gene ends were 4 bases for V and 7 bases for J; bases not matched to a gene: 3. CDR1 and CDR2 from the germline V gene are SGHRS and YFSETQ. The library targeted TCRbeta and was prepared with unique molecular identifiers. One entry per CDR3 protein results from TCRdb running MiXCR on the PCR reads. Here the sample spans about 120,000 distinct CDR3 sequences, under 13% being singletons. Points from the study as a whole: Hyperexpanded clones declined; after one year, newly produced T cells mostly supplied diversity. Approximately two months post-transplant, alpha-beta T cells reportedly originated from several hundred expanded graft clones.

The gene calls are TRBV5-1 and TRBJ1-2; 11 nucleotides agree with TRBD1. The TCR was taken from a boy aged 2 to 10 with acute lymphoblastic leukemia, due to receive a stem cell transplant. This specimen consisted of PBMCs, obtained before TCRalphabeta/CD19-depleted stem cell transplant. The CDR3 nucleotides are TGCGCCAGCAGCACCGGGACAGGGGGTGGCTACACCTTC. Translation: CASSTGTGGGYTF.